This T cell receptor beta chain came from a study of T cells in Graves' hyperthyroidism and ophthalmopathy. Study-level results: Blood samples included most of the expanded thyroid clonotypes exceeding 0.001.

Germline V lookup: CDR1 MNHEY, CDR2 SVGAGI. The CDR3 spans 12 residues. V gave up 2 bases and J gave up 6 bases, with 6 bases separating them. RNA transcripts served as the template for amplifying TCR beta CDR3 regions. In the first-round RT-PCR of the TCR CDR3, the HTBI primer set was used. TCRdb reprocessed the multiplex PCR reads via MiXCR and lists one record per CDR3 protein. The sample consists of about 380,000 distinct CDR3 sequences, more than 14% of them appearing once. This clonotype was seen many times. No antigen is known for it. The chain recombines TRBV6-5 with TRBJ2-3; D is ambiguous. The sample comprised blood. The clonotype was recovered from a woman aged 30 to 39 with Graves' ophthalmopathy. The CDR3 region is CASSYTADTQYF. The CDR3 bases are TGTGCCAGCAGTTACACCGCCGATACGCAGTATTTT.